These 18 T cell receptor beta chains were all obtained from the same sample, sequenced in a study of relationships among human T cell subsets. CD4+CD25+ regulatory T cells came from anti-CD25 bead selection of positively selected CD4+ cells. From mRNA, alpha and beta CDR3 regions were amplified using semiquantitative ARM-PCR. In ARM-PCR, communal superprimers followed tagged nested gene-specific primers for exponential amplification. From the multiplex PCR reads, TCRdb called clonotypes with MiXCR, one entry per CDR3 protein. Counted here are approximately 13,000 distinct CDR3 sequences, 60% occurring once; the ten biggest clones make up roughly 2%. Material: Tregs sorted from blood. The receptors shown here come from a man aged 35-49 years in good health.

The V and J genes are TRBV27 and TRBJ1-2, with TRBD1 identical over 8 bases. This CDR3 comprises 14 residues. The J segment lost 3 bases and the V segment lost 4 bases, leaving 4 bases of the junction unmatched. Per the germline V gene, CDR1 is MNHEY and CDR2 is SMNVEV (reference sequence). This CDR3 reads CASSSLTGDYGYTF. The CDR3 coding sequence is TGTGCCAGCAGTTCCCTGACAGGGGACTATGGCTACACCTTC.

The genes are TRBV4-1 and TRBJ2-5, with D hard to call. Germline V gene lookup returns CDR1 MGHRA and CDR2 YSYEKL. The CDR3 runs to 13 residues. Trimming took 6 bases from V and 3 from J, leaving 11 bases between them. The CDR3 region has the DNA TGCGCCAGCAGACGTGGGGTCGAAGAGACCCAGTACTTC. Amino acid sequence: CASRRGVEETQYF.

The chain carries TRBV11-2 and TRBJ2-7; no clear D. CDR1 and CDR2 (germline): SGHAT, FQNNGV. With 0 bases removed from V and 2 bases from J, the gap between germline ends came to 5 bases. The CDR3 spans 13 residues. The CDR3 nucleotides read TGTGCCAGCAGCTTAGATACCCCCTACGAGCAGTACTTC. It is translated as CASSLDTPYEQYF.

CDR3 residues: CASSEAYRGGQPQHF. As DNA, the CDR3 is TGTGCCAGCAGTGAAGCGTATAGGGGGGGTCAGCCCCAGCATTTT. V and J are TRBV2 and TRBJ1-5, with D tentatively TRBD1 (6 bases). The CDR3 runs 15 residues. Germline values: CDR1 SNHLY, CDR2 FYNNEI. The V gene lost 0 bases and the J gene lost 6 bases, with 12 bases spanning the gap.

The genes are TRBV12-3 or TRBV12-4 and TRBJ2-1; 8 positions agree with TRBD1. Trimming removed 6 bases from V and 14 bases from J; junction bases left unmatched: 9. This CDR3 comprises 12 residues. The CDR3 protein is CASSPDRVKEFF. In DNA form, the CDR3 reads TGTGCCAGCAGCCCGGACAGGGTAAAGGAGTTCTTC.

In DNA form, the CDR3 reads TGCAGTGCACCACGAGGTGGGCAGAAAACTGAAGCTTTCTTT. This translates into CSAPRGGQKTEAFF. The chain joins TRBV20-1 to TRBJ1-1; D call uncertain. Per the germline V gene, CDR1 is DFQATT and CDR2 is SNEGSKA (reference sequence). Trimming cost V 6 bases and J 5 bases, with 19 bases left between them. This CDR3 contains 14 residues.

Here the CDR3 DNA reads TGTGCCAGCAGCCAAAGCCGGGGATACAATGAGCAGTTCTTC. It specifies CASSQSRGYNEQFF. The V gene is TRBV3-1, the J gene TRBJ2-1; weak D call: TRBD2 (5 bases). The germline CDR1 and CDR2 sequences are LGHDT and YNNKEL (reference sequence). This CDR3 has 14 amino acids. The V end was cut by 2 bases, the J end by 4 bases, with 9 bases between.

The V gene is TRBV5-1, the J gene TRBJ1-6, with D maybe TRBD1 (6 bases). The CDR3 contains 14 residues. Trimming shortened V by 2 bases and J by 7 bases, and 10 bases separated the two germline ends. CDR1 and CDR2 (germline): SGHRS, YFSETQ. The CDR3 spells CASSFQGKNSPLHF. CDR3 sequence (DNA): TGCGCCAGCAGCTTCCAGGGGAAGAATTCACCCCTCCACTTT. The full variable domain, with the rest looked up from reference TRBV5-1 and TRBJ1-6, is KAGVTQTPRYLIKTRGQQVTLSCSPISGHRSVSWYQQTPGQGLQFLFEYFSETQRNKGNFPGRFSGRQFSNSRSEMNVSTLELGDSALYLCASSFQGKNSPLHFGNGTRLTVT.

The chain has TRBV29-1 and TRBJ2-3; D remains unclear. The length of the CDR3 is 14 residues. The ends were cut back, 7 bases at V and 2 bases at J, with 16 bases in the middle. Per the germline V gene, CDR1 is SQVTM and CDR2 is ANQGSEA. CDR3 protein: CSARMGANTDTQYF. DNA for the CDR3: TGCAGCGCCCGGATGGGTGCGAACACAGATACGCAGTATTTT.

This clonotype was seen more than once but under ten times. V gene TRBV20-1 combines with J gene TRBJ2-1, with unresolved D. V was cut by 3 bases and J by 1 base, with 10 bases left in between. Per the germline V gene, CDR1 is DFQATT and CDR2 is SNEGSKA (reference sequence). This CDR3 contains 14 residues. CDR3 region: CSASGHYSYNEQFF. The CDR3 region has the DNA TGCAGTGCTAGCGGGCACTATTCCTACAATGAGCAGTTCTTC.

The genes are TRBV20-1 and TRBJ1-2; 7 positions agree with TRBD1. The trim removed 5 bases at V and 2 bases at J, leaving 5 bases unmatched. The V gene's germline CDR1 is DFQATT and CDR2 SNEGSKA (reference sequence). The CDR3 totals 13 residues. The CDR3 here is CSADQGQNYGYTF. DNA of the CDR3: TGCAGTGCTGACCAGGGACAGAACTATGGCTACACCTTC.

In this sample, this clonotype turned up a few times. The V gene is TRBV6-5, the J gene TRBJ1-1; 8 bases match TRBD1. Germline lookup yields CDR1 MNHEY and CDR2 SVGAGI. V shed 2 bases, J shed 1 base, and the junction held 0 bases outside the gene matches. CDR3 size: 14 residues. The CDR3 nucleotides are TGTGCCAGCAGTTACGGGACAGGGAACACTGAAGCTTTCTTT. Translation gives CASSYGTGNTEAFF.

V and J are TRBV21-1 and TRBJ2-1; the table's D call TRBD1 went unverified against the DNA. TRBV21-1 is listed as a pseudogene. The CDR3 consists of 13 residues. CDR3 coding DNA: TGTGCCAGCAGCAAATCTTATGGGGGTGAGCAGTTCTTC. Translated: CASSKSYGGEQFF.

The chain uses TRBV20-1 and TRBJ2-2; 8 bases fit TRBD1. The germline V gene has CDR1 DFQATT and CDR2 SNEGSKA (reference sequence). V shed 5 bases, J shed 1 base, and the junction held 9 bases outside the gene matches. This CDR3 is built from 16 residues. The CDR3: CSAFPSDRGNTGELFF. CDR3 nucleotides: TGCAGTGCTTTCCCTTCCGACAGGGGGAACACCGGGGAGCTGTTTTTT.

The chain uses TRBV11-2 and TRBJ2-7, with TRBD2 as a possible D gene (6 bases). V lost 8 bases and J 6 bases, leaving 20 bases between the germline ends. This CDR3 has 14 residues. Germline CDR1 reads SGHAT; CDR2 reads FQNNGV. As DNA, the CDR3 is TGTGCCAGCGGCCAACCGGGACTTCGACGCGAGCAGTACTTC. Translated, it gives CASGQPGLRREQYF.

This chain uses TRBV7-3 with TRBJ1-6; the D is unclear. This CDR3 is 13 amino acids long. V was shortened by 2 bases and J by 10 bases, with 9 bases between the two germline ends. Germline V gene lookup returns CDR1 SGHTA and CDR2 FQGTGA. As DNA, the CDR3 is TGTGCCAGCAGCTTAGAGGGTGGATCACCCCTCCACTTT. This codes for CASSLEGGSPLHF.

This clonotype was recorded a few times. A read error may account for a junction end that differs from germline. This chain links TRBV5-4 with TRBJ1-1, with a weak D call TRBD1 (5 bases). Germline V lookup: CDR1 SGHNT, CDR2 YYREEE (reference sequence). The CDR3 contains 15 residues. The CDR3: CASSLGVRVTTEAFF. CDR3 coding DNA: TGCGCCAGCAGCTTGGGGGTCAGGGTGACCACTGAAGCTTTCTTT.

This clonotype was found a few times. A read error may produce the germline difference seen at one junction end. The rearrangement joins TRBV12-3 or TRBV12-4 to TRBJ1-3; D possibly corresponds to TRBD1 (5 bases). The CDR3 length is 15 residues. The DNA for the CDR3 is TGTGCCAGCAGTCTAGAGGGGCTAGCTGGAAACACCATGTATTTT. Translating gives CASSLEGLAGNTMYF.